This T cell receptor beta chain derives from a study of OX40 agonist ivuxolimab in advanced cancers. Study-wide context: A male proportion of more than 75% was recorded, with mean age 60 years and range 23 to 79. Study observations and caveats: Low clonal expansion, among the lowest seen, marked partial responders at 0.1-3.0 mg/kg. The study did not work out the antigen specificity of the expanded peripheral T cells. By week 6 at 0.1 to 3.0 mg/kg, blood CD4+ and CD8+ T cells had expanded clonally.

Details on this clone: Its matching antigen is unknown.

Trimming removed 4 bases at V and 0 bases at J, with 10 bases between. The CDR3 loop spans 13 amino acids. CDR1 is SQVTM and CDR2 is ANQGSEA in the germline V gene. TCRdb keeps only in-frame clones here, not all; method: immunoSEQ multiplex PCR. The repertoire includes around 80,000 clones, approximately 95% of them detected once, and around 20% sits in the top ten. The receptor was isolated from an adult with an advanced solid tumor such as melanoma, head and neck, liver or kidney cancer. J is TRBJ2-7 and V is TRBV29-1; D is undetermined. Sequencing used CD4+ or CD8+ T cells sorted from blood, obtained in a trial of the OX40 agonist ivuxolimab. This CDR3 is CSVVGVSSYEQYF. CDR3 in DNA: TGCAGCGTTGTAGGTGTGAGCTCCTACGAGCAGTACTTC.